These 8 T cell receptor beta chains originate from one sample sequenced in a study of blood T cell repertoires in COVID-19. Assay: immunoSEQ multiplex PCR; the TCRdb copy retains only in-frame clones and omits some. Of 150,000 to 250,000 clones listed, about 80% are singletons. The sample taken for sequencing was peripheral blood. The receptors derive from a human donor with acute or convalescent COVID-19. The donor label of this sample is uncertain.

The rearrangement uses TRBV19 and TRBJ1-5; D unclear. The V and J ends lost 2 bases and 3 bases respectively, with 5 bases between them. The CDR3 spans 13 residues. CDR1 LNHDA and CDR2 SQIVND come from the germline V gene (reference sequence). The DNA for the CDR3 is TGTGCCAGTAGTATACAAAACAATCAGCCCCAGCATTTT. Its translation: CASSIQNNQPQHF.

The chain recombines TRBV29-1 with TRBJ2-7; TRBD1 agrees at 8 bases. The V gene's germline CDR1 is SQVTM and CDR2 ANQGSEA. V trimming: 4 bases; J trimming: 1 base; junction bases outside the gene matches: 9. CDR3 length equals 15 residues. This chain's CDR3 is CSVGRTGRLSYEQYF. Written as DNA, the CDR3 is TGCAGCGTTGGGAGGACAGGGAGGCTGTCCTACGAGCAGTACTTC.

The CDR3 sequence is CASSLRPPGLGPQHF. The CDR3 DNA reads TGTGCCAGCAGCCTACGTCCGCCAGGGTTAGGGCCCCAGCATTTT. The rearrangement uses TRBV21-1 and TRBJ1-5; the table's D call of TRBD1 was not tested on the DNA. TRBV21-1 is shown as a pseudogene. The CDR3 sequence is 15 residues long.

The chain is built from TRBV30 and TRBJ1-2; 9 nucleotides align to TRBD1. V dropped 5 bases and J dropped 3; count of bases not matched to a gene: 1. CDR1 GTSNPN and CDR2 SVGIG come from the germline V gene (reference sequence). This CDR3 region has 12 residues. The CDR3 is CAWDRGDYGYTF. The CDR3 nucleotides read TGTGCCTGGGACAGGGGGGACTATGGCTACACCTTC. The full variable domain, its missing parts supplied by reference TRBV30 and TRBJ1-2, is SQTIHQWPATLVQPVGSPLSLECTVEGTSNPNLYWYRQAAGRGLQLLFYSVGIGQISSEVPQNLSASRPQDRQFILSSKKLLLSDSGFYLCAWDRGDYGYTFGSGTRLTVV.

The rearrangement joins TRBV7-2 to TRBJ2-7; a possible D gene is TRBD2 (6 bases). The CDR3 is 13 amino acids. Trimming pared 2 bases from V and 12 bases from J, leaving 17 bases between. Germline assignment: CDR1 SGHTA and CDR2 FQGNSA. The CDR3 DNA reads TGTGCCAGCAGCTTATCTCGGGACTCCAGGCGGTACTTC. This translates into CASSLSRDSRRYF.

A few counts support this clone. The V call is TRBV5-1, the J call TRBJ1-6; no clear D gene. Germline V lookup: CDR1 SGHRS, CDR2 YFSETQ. V shed 2 bases and J shed 13 bases, with 16 bases lying between them. The length of the CDR3 is 14 residues. CDR3 DNA sequence: TGCGCCAGCAGCTTTGTTGACGGAGGAGGCCCCCTCCACTTT. This sequence encodes CASSFVDGGGPLHF.

The rearrangement uses TRBV5-4 and TRBJ2-2, with D maybe TRBD2 (6 bases). The CDR3 consists of 16 residues. Germline CDR1 SGHNT, CDR2 YYREEE (reference sequence). V was cut by 4 bases and J by 4 bases, with 17 bases left in between. As DNA, the CDR3 is TGTGCCAGCAGCCCCCCGGGGGTTTGGGGCACCGGGGAGCTGTTTTTT. This encodes CASSPPGVWGTGELFF.

The rearrangement links TRBV5-5 to TRBJ2-5, with 13 bases aligning to TRBD2. The trim removed 0 bases at V and 5 bases at J, leaving 4 bases unmatched. The CDR3 is made up of 16 amino acids. Looked up from germline, CDR1 is SGHKS and CDR2 is YYEKEE (reference sequence). CDR3 nucleotide sequence: TGTGCCAGCAGCTTGGGGACTAGCGGGAGTGGGGAGACCCAGTACTTC. Amino acids: CASSLGTSGSGETQYF.